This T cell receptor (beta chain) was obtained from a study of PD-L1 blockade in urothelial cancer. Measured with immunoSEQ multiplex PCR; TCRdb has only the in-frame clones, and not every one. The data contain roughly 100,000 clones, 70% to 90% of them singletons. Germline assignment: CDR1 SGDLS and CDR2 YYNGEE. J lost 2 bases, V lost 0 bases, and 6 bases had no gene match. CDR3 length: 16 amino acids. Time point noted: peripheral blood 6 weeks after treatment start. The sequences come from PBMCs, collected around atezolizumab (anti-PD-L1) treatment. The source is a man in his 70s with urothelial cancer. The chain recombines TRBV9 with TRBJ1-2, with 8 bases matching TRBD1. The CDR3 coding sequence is TGTGCCAGCAGCGTAGAGCCAGGGGGCCGGAACTATGGCTACACCTTC. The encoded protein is CASSVEPGGRNYGYTF.